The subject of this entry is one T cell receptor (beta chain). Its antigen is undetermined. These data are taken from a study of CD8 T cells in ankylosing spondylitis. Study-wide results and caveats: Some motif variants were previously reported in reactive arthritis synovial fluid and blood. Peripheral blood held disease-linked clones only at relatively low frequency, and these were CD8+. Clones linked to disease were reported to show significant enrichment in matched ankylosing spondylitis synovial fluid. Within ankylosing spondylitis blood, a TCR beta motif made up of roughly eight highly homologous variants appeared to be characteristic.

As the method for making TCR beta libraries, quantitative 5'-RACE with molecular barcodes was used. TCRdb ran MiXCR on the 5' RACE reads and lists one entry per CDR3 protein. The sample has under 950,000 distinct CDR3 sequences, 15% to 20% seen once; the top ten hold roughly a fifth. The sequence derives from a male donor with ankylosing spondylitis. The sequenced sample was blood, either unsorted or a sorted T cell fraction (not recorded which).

The DNA of the CDR3 is TGTGCCAGCTACGGACTAGCGAGAAACGAGCAGTACTTC. It is translated as CASYGLARNEQYF. The rearrangement links TRBV6-2 or TRBV6-3 to TRBJ2-7, with 9 bases fitting TRBD2. The CDR3 has 13 amino acids. V gave up 8 bases and J gave up 5 bases; unmatched junction bases: 7. Germline-derived CDR1 and CDR2 are MNHEY and SVGEGT.